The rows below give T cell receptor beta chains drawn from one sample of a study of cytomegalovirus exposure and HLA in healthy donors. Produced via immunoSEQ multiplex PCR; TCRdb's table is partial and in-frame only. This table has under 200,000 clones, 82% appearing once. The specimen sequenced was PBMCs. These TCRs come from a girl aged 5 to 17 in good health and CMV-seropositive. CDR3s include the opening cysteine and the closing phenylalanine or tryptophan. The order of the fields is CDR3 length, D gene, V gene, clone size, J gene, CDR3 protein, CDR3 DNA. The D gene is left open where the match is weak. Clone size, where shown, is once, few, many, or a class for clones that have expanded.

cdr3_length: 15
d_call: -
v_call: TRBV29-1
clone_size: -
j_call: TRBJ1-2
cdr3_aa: CSGGEGAGNSRGYTF
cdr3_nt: TGCAGCGGAGGTGAAGGGGCAGGCAATTCCAGGGGCTACACCTTC

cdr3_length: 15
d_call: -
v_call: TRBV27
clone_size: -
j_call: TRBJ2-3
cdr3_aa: CASSLRTLSTDTQYF
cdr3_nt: TGTGCCAGCAGTTTAAGGACTCTTAGCACAGATACGCAGTATTTT

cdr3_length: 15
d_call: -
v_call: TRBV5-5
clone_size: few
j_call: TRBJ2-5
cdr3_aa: CASSPSPGEGETQYF
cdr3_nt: TGTGCCAGCAGCCCATCCCCGGGAGAGGGGGAGACCCAGTACTTC

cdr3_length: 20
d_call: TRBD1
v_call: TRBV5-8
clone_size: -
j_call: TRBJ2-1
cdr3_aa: CASTAPGWTGGAGSYNEQFF
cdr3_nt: TGTGCCAGCACCGCCCCGGGATGGACAGGGGGCGCGGGCTCCTACAATGAGCAGTTCTTC

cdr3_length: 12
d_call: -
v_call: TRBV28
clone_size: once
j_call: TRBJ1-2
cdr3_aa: CASSSNYYGYTF
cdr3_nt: TGTGCCAGCAGCTCTAACTACTATGGCTACACCTTC

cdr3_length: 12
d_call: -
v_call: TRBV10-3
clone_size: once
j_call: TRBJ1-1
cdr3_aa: CAIGGGGPEAFF
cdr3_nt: TGTGCCATCGGGGGGGGTGGGCCTGAAGCTTTCTTT

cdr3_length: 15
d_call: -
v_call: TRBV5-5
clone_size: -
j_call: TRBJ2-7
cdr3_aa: CASSLSPRSSYEQYF
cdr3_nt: TGTGCCAGCAGCTTGTCTCCGCGGAGCTCCTACGAGCAGTACTTC

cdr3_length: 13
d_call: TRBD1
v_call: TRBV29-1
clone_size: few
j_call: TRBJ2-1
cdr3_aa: CSVDRGLYNEQFF
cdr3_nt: TGCAGCGTGGACAGGGGATTATACAATGAGCAGTTCTTC

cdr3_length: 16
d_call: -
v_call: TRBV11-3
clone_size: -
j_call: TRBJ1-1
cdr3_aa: CASSLGAGVVRTEAFF
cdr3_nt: TGTGCCAGCAGCTTAGGGGCCGGGGTAGTGCGGACTGAAGCTTTCTTT

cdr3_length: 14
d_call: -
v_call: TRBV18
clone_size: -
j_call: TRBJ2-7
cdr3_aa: CASSPALEGGEQYF
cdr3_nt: TGTGCCAGCTCACCCGCGCTGGAGGGTGGCGAGCAGTACTTC

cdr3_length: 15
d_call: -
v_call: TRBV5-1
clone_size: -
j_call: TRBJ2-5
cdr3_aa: CASSLGPGVQETQYF
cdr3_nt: TGCGCCAGCAGCTTGGGGCCCGGGGTCCAAGAGACCCAGTACTTC

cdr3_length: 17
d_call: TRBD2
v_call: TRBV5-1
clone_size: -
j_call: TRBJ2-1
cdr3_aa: CASSSRLAGGIYNEQFF
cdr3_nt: TGCGCCAGCAGCTCCAGACTAGCGGGGGGTATCTACAATGAGCAGTTCTTC

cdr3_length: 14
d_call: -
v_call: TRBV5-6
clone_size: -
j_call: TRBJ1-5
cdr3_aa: CASSSDSYNQPQHF
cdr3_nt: TGTGCCAGCAGCTCGGACAGTTACAATCAGCCCCAGCATTTT

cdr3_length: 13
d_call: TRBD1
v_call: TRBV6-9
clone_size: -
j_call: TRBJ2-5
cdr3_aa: CASRGTVEETQYF
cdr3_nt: TGTGCCAGCAGGGGGACAGTAGAAGAGACCCAGTACTTC

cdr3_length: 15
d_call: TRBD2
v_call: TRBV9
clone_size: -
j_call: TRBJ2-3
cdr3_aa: CASSVTGLVTDTQYF
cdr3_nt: TGTGCCAGCAGCGTAACCGGACTAGTGACGGATACGCAGTATTTT

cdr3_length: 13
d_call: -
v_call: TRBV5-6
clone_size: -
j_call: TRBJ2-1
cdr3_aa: CASSFPRYNEQFF
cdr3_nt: TGTGCCAGCAGCTTCCCGAGGTACAATGAGCAGTTCTTC

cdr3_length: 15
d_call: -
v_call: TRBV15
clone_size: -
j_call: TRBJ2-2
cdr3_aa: CATSRDLAPTGELFF
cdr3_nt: TGTGCCACCAGCAGAGATCTAGCGCCGACCGGGGAGCTGTTTTTT

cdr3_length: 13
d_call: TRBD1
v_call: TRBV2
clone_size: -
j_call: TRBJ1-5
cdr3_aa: CASSGQGRQPQHF
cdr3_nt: TGTGCCAGCAGTGGACAGGGAAGGCAGCCCCAGCATTTT

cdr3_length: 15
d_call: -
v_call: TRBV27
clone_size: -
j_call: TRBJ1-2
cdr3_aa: CASSPLFLGNYGYTF
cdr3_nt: TGTGCCAGCAGCCCGTTATTCCTCGGTAACTATGGCTACACCTTC

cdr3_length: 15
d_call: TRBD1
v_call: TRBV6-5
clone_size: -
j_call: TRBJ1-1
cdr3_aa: CASSYGTGLNTEAFF
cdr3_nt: TGTGCCAGCAGTTACGGGACAGGACTGAACACTGAAGCTTTCTTT

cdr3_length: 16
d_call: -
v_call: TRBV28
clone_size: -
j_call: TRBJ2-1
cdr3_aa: CASSSEIGEPYNEQFF
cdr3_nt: TGTGCCAGCAGTAGCGAAATAGGAGAGCCCTACAATGAGCAGTTCTTC

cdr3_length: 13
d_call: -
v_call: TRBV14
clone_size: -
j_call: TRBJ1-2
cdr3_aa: CASSLRVNYGYTF
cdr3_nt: TGTGCCAGCAGCCTGAGGGTTAACTATGGCTACACCTTC

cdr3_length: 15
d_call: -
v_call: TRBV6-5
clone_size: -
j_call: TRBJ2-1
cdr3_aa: CASSYSESSYNEQFF
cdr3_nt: TGTGCCAGCAGTTACAGCGAAAGTTCCTACAATGAGCAGTTCTTC

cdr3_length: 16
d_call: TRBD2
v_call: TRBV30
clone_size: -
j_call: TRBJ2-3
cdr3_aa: CAWRPWTSDSTDTQYF
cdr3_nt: TGTGCCTGGAGGCCCTGGACTAGCGATAGCACAGATACGCAGTATTTT